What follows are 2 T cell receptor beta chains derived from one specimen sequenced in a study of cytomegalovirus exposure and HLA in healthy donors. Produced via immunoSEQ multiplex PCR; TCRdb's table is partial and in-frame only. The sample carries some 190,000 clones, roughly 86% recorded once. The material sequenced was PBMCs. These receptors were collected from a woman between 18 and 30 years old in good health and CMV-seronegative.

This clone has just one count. The CDR3 sequence: CASRGDSTSGPQHF. The DNA of the CDR3 is TGTGCCAGCAGGGGGGACAGCACTTCTGGGCCCCAGCATTTT. The chain joins TRBV2 to TRBJ1-5, with 7 bases that match TRBD1. CDR1 is SNHLY and CDR2 is FYNNEI in the germline V gene. The CDR3 has 14 residues. The J segment lost 9 bases and the V segment lost 6 bases, leaving 11 bases of the junction unmatched.

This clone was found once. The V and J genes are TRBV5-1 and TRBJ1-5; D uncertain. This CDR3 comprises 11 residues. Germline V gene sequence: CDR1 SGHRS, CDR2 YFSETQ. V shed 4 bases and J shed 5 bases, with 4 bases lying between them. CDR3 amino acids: CASSPDQPQHF. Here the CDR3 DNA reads TGCGCCAGCAGCCCCGATCAGCCCCAGCATTTT.